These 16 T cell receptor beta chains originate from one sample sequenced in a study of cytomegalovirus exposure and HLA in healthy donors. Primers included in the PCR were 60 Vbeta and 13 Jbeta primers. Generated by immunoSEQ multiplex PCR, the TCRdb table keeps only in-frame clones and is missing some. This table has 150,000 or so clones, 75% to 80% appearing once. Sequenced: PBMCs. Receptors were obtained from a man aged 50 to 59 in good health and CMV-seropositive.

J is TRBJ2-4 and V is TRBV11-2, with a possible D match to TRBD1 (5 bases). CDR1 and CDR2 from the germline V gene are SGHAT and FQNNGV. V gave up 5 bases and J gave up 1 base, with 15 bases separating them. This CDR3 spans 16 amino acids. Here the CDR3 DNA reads TGTGCCAGCAGCCCGAAGGGGTCTTGGGCCAAAAACATTCAGTACTTC. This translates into CASSPKGSWAKNIQYF.

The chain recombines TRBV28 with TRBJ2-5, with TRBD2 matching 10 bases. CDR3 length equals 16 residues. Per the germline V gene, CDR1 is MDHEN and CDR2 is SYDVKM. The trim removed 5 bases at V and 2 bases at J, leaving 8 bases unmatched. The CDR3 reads CASSPLSGGVQETQYF. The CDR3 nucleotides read TGTGCCAGCAGTCCTTTGAGCGGGGGGGTACAAGAGACCCAGTACTTC.

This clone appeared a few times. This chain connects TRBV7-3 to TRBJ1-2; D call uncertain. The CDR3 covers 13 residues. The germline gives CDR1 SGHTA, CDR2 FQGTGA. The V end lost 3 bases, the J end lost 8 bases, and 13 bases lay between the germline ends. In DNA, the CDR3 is TGTGCCAGCAGCTTCTCCGCGGGGAACGGCTACACCTTC. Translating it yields CASSFSAGNGYTF.

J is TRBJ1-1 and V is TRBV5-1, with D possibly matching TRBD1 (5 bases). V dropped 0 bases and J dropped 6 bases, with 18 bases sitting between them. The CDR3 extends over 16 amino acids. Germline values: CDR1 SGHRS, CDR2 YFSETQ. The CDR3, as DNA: TGCGCCAGCAGCTTGGCCAGGGCAGGGCTCAACCCTGAAGCTTTCTTT. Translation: CASSLARAGLNPEAFF.

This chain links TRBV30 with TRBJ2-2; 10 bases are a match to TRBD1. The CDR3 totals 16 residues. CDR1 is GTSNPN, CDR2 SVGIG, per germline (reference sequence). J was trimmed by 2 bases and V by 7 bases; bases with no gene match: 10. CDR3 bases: TGTGCCTACAGCCCCGGGGACAGGGGAAACACCGGGGAGCTGTTTTTT. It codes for CAYSPGDRGNTGELFF.

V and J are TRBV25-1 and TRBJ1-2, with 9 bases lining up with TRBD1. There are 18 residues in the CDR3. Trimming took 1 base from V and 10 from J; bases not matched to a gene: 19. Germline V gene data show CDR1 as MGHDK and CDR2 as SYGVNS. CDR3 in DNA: TGTGCCAGCAGTGAATCTCCGGGACAGGGTTCTCACTTTATTGACTACACCTTC. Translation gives CASSESPGQGSHFIDYTF.

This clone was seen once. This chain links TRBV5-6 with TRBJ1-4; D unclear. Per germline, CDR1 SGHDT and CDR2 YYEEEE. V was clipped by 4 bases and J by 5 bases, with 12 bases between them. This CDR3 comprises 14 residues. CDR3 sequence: CASSAGKENEKLFF. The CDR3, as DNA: TGTGCCAGCAGCGCGGGGAAGGAGAATGAAAAACTGTTTTTT.

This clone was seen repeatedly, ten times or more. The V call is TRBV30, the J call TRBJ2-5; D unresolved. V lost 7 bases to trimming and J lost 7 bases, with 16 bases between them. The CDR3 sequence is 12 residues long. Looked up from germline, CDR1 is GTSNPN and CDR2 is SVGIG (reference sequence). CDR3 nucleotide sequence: TGTGCCTCCGAAGCTGGGTCGGGGACCCAGTACTTC. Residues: CASEAGSGTQYF.

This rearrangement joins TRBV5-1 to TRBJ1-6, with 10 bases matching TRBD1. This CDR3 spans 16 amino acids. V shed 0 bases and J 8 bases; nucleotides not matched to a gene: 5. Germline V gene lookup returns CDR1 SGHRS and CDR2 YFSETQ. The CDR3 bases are TGCGCCAGCAGCTTGGGGTTTGGGACAGGGGATTCACCCCTCCACTTT. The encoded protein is CASSLGFGTGDSPLHF.

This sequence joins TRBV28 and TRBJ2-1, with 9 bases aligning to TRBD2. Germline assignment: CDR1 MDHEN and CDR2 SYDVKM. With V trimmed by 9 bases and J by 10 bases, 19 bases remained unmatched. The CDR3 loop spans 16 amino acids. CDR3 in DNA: TGTGCCAGTATATACTCCGGGACTAGCTCTATTCGGGAGCAGTTCTTC. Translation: CASIYSGTSSIREQFF.

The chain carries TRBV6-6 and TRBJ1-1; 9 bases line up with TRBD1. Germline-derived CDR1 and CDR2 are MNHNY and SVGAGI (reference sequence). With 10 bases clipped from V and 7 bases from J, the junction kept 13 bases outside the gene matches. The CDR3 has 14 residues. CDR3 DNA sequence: TGTGCCACCCTCCCGGGACAGGGTTTCGGTGAAGCTTTCTTT. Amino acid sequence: CATLPGQGFGEAFF.

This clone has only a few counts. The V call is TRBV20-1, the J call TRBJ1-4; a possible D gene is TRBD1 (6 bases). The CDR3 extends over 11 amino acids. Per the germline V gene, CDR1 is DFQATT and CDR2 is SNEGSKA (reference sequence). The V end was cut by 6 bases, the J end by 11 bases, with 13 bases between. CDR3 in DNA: TGCAGTGCAAAACAGGGAGTCAAACTGTTTTTT. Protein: CSAKQGVKLFF.

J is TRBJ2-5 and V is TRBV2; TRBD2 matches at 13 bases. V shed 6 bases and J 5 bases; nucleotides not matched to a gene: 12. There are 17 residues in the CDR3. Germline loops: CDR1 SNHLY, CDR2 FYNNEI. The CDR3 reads CASSDESGLAGEETQYF. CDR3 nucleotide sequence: TGTGCCAGCAGCGACGAAAGCGGACTAGCGGGGGAGGAGACCCAGTACTTC.

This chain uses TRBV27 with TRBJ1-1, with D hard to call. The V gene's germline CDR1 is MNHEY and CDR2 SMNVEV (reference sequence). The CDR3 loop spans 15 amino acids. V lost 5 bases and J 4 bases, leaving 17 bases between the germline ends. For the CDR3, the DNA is TGTGCCAGCAGTCAACGGGGTACGGCGGGCACTGAAGCTTTCTTT. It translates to CASSQRGTAGTEAFF.

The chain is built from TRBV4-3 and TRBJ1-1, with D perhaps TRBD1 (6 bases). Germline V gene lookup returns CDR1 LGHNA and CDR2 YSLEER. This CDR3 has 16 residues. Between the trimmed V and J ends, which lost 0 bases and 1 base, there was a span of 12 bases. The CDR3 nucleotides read TGCGCCAGCAGCCAAGATCTCGGCAGGGGGAACACTGAAGCTTTCTTT. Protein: CASSQDLGRGNTEAFF.

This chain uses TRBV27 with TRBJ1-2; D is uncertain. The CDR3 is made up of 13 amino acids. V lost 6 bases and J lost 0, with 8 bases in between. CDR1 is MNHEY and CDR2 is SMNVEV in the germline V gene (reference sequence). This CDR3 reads CASRPIANYGYTF. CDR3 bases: TGTGCCAGCAGACCGATAGCTAACTATGGCTACACCTTC.